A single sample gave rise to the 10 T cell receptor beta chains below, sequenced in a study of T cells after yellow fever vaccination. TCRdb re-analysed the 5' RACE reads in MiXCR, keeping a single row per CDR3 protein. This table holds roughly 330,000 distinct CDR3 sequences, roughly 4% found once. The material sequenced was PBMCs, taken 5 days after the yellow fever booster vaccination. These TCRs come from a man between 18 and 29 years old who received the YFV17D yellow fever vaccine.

The CDR3, as DNA: TGTGCCAGCAGCGCAGGGACTTTTCTTAGCACAGATACGCAGTATTTT. Its protein is CASSAGTFLSTDTQYF. The chain uses TRBV7-2 and TRBJ2-3, with D maybe TRBD2 (6 bases). Germline V gene sequence: CDR1 SGHTA, CDR2 FQGNSA. The V and J ends lost 5 bases and 0 bases respectively, with 15 bases between them. The CDR3 has 16 residues. The full variable domain, its missing parts supplied by reference TRBV7-2 and TRBJ2-3, is GAGVSQSPSNKVTEKGKDVELRCDPISGHTALYWYRQSLGQGLEFLIYFQGNSAPDKSGLPSDRFSAERTGGSVSTLTIQRTQQEDSAVYLCASSAGTFLSTDTQYFGPGTRLTVL.

In DNA, the CDR3 is TGTGCCAGCAGCGGAGTAGTAAGCGGGGAGTACAATGAGCAGTTCTTC. Translated, it gives CASSGVVSGEYNEQFF. This chain connects TRBV7-9 to TRBJ2-1, with 7 bases aligning to TRBD2. CDR1 SEHNR and CDR2 FQNEAQ come from the germline V gene (reference sequence). This CDR3 has 16 residues. Trimming at V came to 5 bases and at J to 4 bases, leaving 11 bases not matched to a gene. Variable domain in full (rest from reference TRBV7-9 and TRBJ2-1): DTGVSQNPRHKITKRGQNVTFRCDPISEHNRLYWYRQTLGQGPEFLTYFQNEAQLEKSRLLSDRFSAERPKGSFSTLEIQRTEQGDSAMYLCASSGVVSGEYNEQFFGPGTRLTVL.

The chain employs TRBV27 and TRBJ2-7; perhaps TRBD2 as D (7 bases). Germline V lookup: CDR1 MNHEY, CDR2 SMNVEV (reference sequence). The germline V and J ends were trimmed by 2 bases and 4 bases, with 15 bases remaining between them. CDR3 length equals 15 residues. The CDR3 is CASSLSGGALYEQYF. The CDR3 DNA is TGTGCCAGCAGTTTAAGTGGGGGGGCGTTGTACGAGCAGTACTTC.

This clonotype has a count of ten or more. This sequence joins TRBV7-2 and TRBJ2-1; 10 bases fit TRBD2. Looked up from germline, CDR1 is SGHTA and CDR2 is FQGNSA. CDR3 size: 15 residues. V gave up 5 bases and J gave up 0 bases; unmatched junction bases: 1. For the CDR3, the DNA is TGTGCCAGCAGCCCTAGCGGGAGCTCCTACAATGAGCAGTTCTTC. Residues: CASSPSGSSYNEQFF.

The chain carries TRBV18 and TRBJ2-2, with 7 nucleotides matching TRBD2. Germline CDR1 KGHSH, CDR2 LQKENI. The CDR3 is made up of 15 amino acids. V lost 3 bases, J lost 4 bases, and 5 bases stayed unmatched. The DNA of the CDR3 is TGTGCCAGCTCACCGACCGGGGGGTTCACCGGGGAGCTGTTTTTT. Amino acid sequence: CASSPTGGFTGELFF.

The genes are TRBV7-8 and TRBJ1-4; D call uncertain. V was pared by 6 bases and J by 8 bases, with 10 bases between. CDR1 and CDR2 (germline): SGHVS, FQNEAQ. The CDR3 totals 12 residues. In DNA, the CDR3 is TGTGCCAGCAGTGGGGAAGGCGAAAAACTGTTTTTT. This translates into CASSGEGEKLFF.

CDR3: CASSFTGVNEQFF. CDR3 DNA: TGTGCCAGCAGCTTTACCGGGGTGAATGAGCAGTTCTTC. The genes are TRBV13 and TRBJ2-1; D is possibly TRBD2 (5 bases). CDR3 length: 13 amino acids. The germline gives CDR1 PRHDT, CDR2 FYEKMQ (reference sequence). The ends were cut back, 3 bases at V and 7 bases at J, with 10 bases in the middle. The whole variable domain, filled in from reference TRBV13 and TRBJ2-1, reads AAGVIQSPRHLIKEKRETATLKCYPIPRHDTVYWYQQGPGQDPQFLISFYEKMQSDKGSIPDRFSAQQFSDYHSELNMSSLELGDSALYFCASSFTGVNEQFFGPGTRLTVL.

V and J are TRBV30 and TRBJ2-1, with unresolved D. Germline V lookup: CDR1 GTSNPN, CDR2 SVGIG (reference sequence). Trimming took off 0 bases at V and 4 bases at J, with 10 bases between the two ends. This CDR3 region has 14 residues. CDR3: CAWSVRELYNEQFF. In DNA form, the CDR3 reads TGTGCCTGGAGTGTAAGGGAACTATACAATGAGCAGTTCTTC. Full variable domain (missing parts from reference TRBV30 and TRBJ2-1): SQTIHQWPATLVQPVGSPLSLECTVEGTSNPNLYWYRQAAGRGLQLLFYSVGIGQISSEVPQNLSASRPQDRQFILSSKKLLLSDSGFYLCAWSVRELYNEQFFGPGTRLTVL.

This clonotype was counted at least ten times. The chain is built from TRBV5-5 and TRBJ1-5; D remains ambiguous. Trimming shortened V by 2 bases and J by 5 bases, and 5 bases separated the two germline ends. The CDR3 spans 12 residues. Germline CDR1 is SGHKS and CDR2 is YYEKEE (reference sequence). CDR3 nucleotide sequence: TGTGCCAGCAGCTTATTGGATCAGCCCCAGCATTTT. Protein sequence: CASSLLDQPQHF.

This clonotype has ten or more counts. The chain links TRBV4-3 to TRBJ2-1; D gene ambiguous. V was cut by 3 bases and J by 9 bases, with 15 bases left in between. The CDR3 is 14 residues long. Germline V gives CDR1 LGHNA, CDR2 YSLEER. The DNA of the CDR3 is TGCGCCAGCAGCCAGGCCCTCCATGGAGTTGAGCAGTTCTTC. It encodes CASSQALHGVEQFF.